This T cell receptor (beta chain) emerged from a study of blood T cell repertoires in COVID-19. Overall study: COVID-19 samples, acute and convalescent, were from the United States, Italy and Spain.

Clinical history reported by participants formed the basis on which cohorts were assigned. What the recovered Cohort 3 donors had was two negative PCRs, clearance, or symptom resolution. The germline V gene has CDR1 SGHDT and CDR2 YYEEEE. The CDR3 is 14 amino acids. V was trimmed by 0 bases and J by 7 bases, leaving 8 bases between them. In the source study's methods: Estimates of nucleated cell counts were drawn from the amplification of reference gene primers. Sequencing was performed with immunoSEQ multiplex PCR; in TCRdb, only in-frame clones are kept and a portion is missing. For V, J and clone size, that table is used; D and trimming come from the DNA. This sample has approximately 210,000 clones, with about nine tenths found just once.

The J gene is TRBJ1-6, the V gene TRBV5-6; no clear D. The sample taken for sequencing was PBMCs or T cells enriched from blood (not recorded which). This TCR was recovered from a woman in her twenties or thirties who had recovered from COVID-19. Here the CDR3 DNA reads TGTGCCAGCAGCTTGGGACTTACGAATTCACCCCTCCACTTT. Amino acid sequence: CASSLGLTNSPLHF.